These 13 T cell receptor beta chains share one sample of origin, sequenced in a study of Graves' ophthalmopathy and Graves' hyperthyroidism. Investigators amplified TCR beta CDR3 regions from RNA transcripts. First-round RT-PCR employed HTBI primers, with a second-round multiplex PCR after it. TCRdb called the multiplex PCR reads again in MiXCR, with one record for every CDR3 protein. The repertoire has almost 40,000 distinct CDR3 sequences, about half of them found once; the top ten carry about 26%. Sequencing input: peripheral blood. All receptors derive from an adult woman with stable Graves' hyperthyroidism.

Only a few counts were recorded for this clonotype. The chain links TRBV25-1 to TRBJ2-5, with D hard to call. CDR1 and CDR2 (germline): MGHDK, SYGVNS. V lost 1 base to trimming and J lost 5 bases, with 11 bases between them. The CDR3 is 14 residues long. The CDR3 reads CASSEWRADETQYF. The CDR3 coding sequence is TGTGCCAGCAGTGAATGGCGAGCAGATGAGACCCAGTACTTC. The complete variable domain, with remaining parts taken from reference TRBV25-1 and TRBJ2-5, reads EADIYQTPRYLVIGTGKKITLECSQTMGHDKMYWYQQDPGMELHLIHYSYGVNSTEKGDLSSESTVSRIRTEHFPLTLESARPSHTSQYLCASSEWRADETQYFGPGTRLLVL.

This clonotype was recorded many times. V usage is TRBV30 and J usage is TRBJ1-2; no definite D call. The V gene's germline CDR1 is GTSNPN and CDR2 SVGIG (reference sequence). This CDR3 has 13 residues. The ends were cut back, 0 bases at V and 4 bases at J, with 9 bases in the middle. CDR3 coding DNA: TGTGCCTGGAGTGTGGGTTTTGCCTATGGCTACACCTTC. It is translated as CAWSVGFAYGYTF. Complete variable domain (other parts from reference TRBV30 and TRBJ1-2): SQTIHQWPATLVQPVGSPLSLECTVEGTSNPNLYWYRQAAGRGLQLLFYSVGIGQISSEVPQNLSASRPQDRQFILSSKKLLLSDSGFYLCAWSVGFAYGYTFGSGTRLTVV.

This clonotype was picked up many times. The gene calls are TRBV20-1 and TRBJ2-1; possibly TRBD1 or TRBD2 for D (5 bases each). CDR3 size: 12 residues. Germline V gene data show CDR1 as DFQATT and CDR2 as SNEGSKA (reference sequence). Trimming stripped 5 bases from V and 5 bases from J, with 10 bases between. The CDR3 protein is CSAGLGHNEQFF. CDR3 coding DNA: TGCAGTGCTGGCTTGGGACACAATGAGCAGTTCTTC.

This clonotype was seen only a few times. The rearrangement uses TRBV14 and TRBJ2-7; 9 bases fit TRBD1. Germline CDR1 SGHDN, CDR2 FVKESK. CDR3 length equals 13 residues. The ends lost 5 bases at V and 8 bases at J; junction bases unmatched: 7. DNA of the CDR3: TGTGCCAGCAGCACCCGGGACAGGGTGAAGCAGTACTTC. It yields the protein CASSTRDRVKQYF.

The rearrangement links TRBV20-1 to TRBJ2-2, with 9 nucleotides matching TRBD1. Germline assignment: CDR1 DFQATT and CDR2 SNEGSKA (reference sequence). This CDR3 has 15 residues. J was trimmed by 4 bases and V by 3 bases; bases with no gene match: 6. CDR3 coding DNA: TGCAGTGCTAGGGGAGGGACAGGGCCCACCGGGGAGCTGTTTTTT. This translates into CSARGGTGPTGELFF.

This clonotype was detected once. The conserved closing phenylalanine or tryptophan is absent in this CDR3, likely reflecting a read error. This chain uses TRBV12-3 or TRBV12-4 with TRBJ2-7; D remains unclear. This CDR3 is built from 13 residues. CDR3 DNA: TGTGCCAGCAGTTACAACAGCACCTACAAGCAGTACTCC. This sequence encodes CASSYNSTYKQYS.

V and J are TRBV20-1 and TRBJ1-6; TRBD1 is a possible D gene (6 bases). Germline V CDR1 and CDR2: DFQATT, SNEGSKA (reference sequence). Trimming pared 4 bases from V and 9 bases from J, leaving 22 bases between. CDR3 length: 16 residues. CDR3 protein: CSATLGQTEGGSPLHF. The CDR3 nucleotides read TGCAGTGCTACCCTTGGACAGACAGAAGGGGGTTCACCCCTCCACTTT.

The chain carries TRBV12-3 or TRBV12-4 and TRBJ2-7, with 11 positions matching TRBD1. The CDR3 has 17 residues. Losses at the gene ends were 5 bases for V and 5 bases for J; bases not matched to a gene: 14. CDR3 residues: CASSLRRPGQGGDEQYF. CDR3 coding DNA: TGTGCCAGCAGTCTTAGACGCCCGGGACAGGGGGGCGACGAGCAGTACTTC.

This chain joins TRBV20-1 and TRBJ2-3, with 12 bases identical to TRBD2. This CDR3 region has 16 residues. In germline, CDR1 is DFQATT, CDR2 SNEGSKA (reference sequence). V shed 6 bases and J 4 bases; nucleotides not matched to a gene: 11. The CDR3 DNA reads as TGCAGTGCCGAGGGGTCTAGCGGGAGGGCCGCAGATACGCAGTATTTT. It yields the protein CSAEGSSGRAADTQYF.

The chain employs TRBV2 and TRBJ1-5; 9 bases align to TRBD1. Looked up from germline, CDR1 is SNHLY and CDR2 is FYNNEI. Trimming removed 1 base from V and 6 bases from J; junction bases left unmatched: 4. The CDR3 has 15 residues. In DNA form, the CDR3 reads TGTGCCAGCAGTGAAGGACAGGGGGTGATTCAGCCCCAGCATTTT. Residues: CASSEGQGVIQPQHF.

This sequence joins TRBV20-1 and TRBJ1-2, with 9 bases lining up with TRBD1. The CDR3 runs to 15 residues. Germline CDR1 is DFQATT and CDR2 is SNEGSKA (reference sequence). J lost 2 bases, V lost 3 bases, and 7 bases had no gene match. CDR3 bases: TGCAGTGCTAGTGGGGGACAGGGCGGGAACTATGGCTACACCTTC. Protein sequence: CSASGGQGGNYGYTF.

Many counts were recorded for this clonotype. This chain joins TRBV20-1 and TRBJ1-1, with 7 nucleotides matching TRBD1. The V and J ends lost 0 bases and 6 bases, in that order; junction bases with no gene match: 13. The length of the CDR3 is 16 residues. Germline values: CDR1 DFQATT, CDR2 SNEGSKA (reference sequence). The CDR3 DNA reads TGCAGTGCTAGAGATCTCGGTAAGGGGGCCACTCCTGAAGCTTTCTTT. Translation gives CSARDLGKGATPEAFF.

This clonotype was observed at least ten times. Since a much larger clone is just one base distant, this may be a read error. The conserved phenylalanine or tryptophan normally closing the CDR3 is absent here, so this likely arose from a read error. The gene calls are TRBV7-2 and TRBJ1-1; D is ambiguous. From germline, CDR1 is SGHTA and CDR2 FQGNSA. This CDR3 comprises 13 residues. The V end was cut by 6 bases, the J end by 4 bases, with 12 bases between. DNA for the CDR3: TGTGCCAGCAGGGTTAACCAGGCCACTGAAGCTTTCTCT. This gives the protein CASRVNQATEAFS.